The 12 T cell receptor beta chains reported below all come from one sample, sequenced in a study of cytomegalovirus exposure and HLA in healthy donors. 60 Vbeta and 13 Jbeta primers were used in PCR. The data were produced by immunoSEQ multiplex PCR, yet TCRdb's version contains in-frame clones alone and is incomplete. Seen here are 40,000 to 55,000 clones, 55% to 75% observed once, and the top ten hold less than 3.5%. The sequencing sample was made of PBMCs. The receptors were gathered from a woman aged 30 to 39 in good health and CMV-seronegative.

Points on this clone: The junction differs from germline at one of its ends, possibly a read error. The CDR3 DNA reads as TGTGCCAGCCAGGGGGCAGATTACAATGGGCAGTTCTTC. It translates to CASQGADYNGQFF. The chain recombines TRBV28 with TRBJ2-1, with TRBD1 matching 8 bases. The germline V gene encodes CDR1 MDHEN and CDR2 SYDVKM. This CDR3 contains 13 residues.

The chain combines TRBV4-1 with TRBJ1-1, with a possible D match to TRBD1 (5 bases). The germline V gene encodes CDR1 MGHRA and CDR2 YSYEKL. V gave up 3 bases and J gave up 6 bases, with 14 bases separating them. This CDR3 is built from 14 residues. This CDR3 reads CASSHGALAAEAFF. DNA of the CDR3: TGCGCCAGCAGCCATGGGGCCCTTGCGGCTGAAGCTTTCTTT.

This chain uses TRBV5-1 with TRBJ2-3; D remains ambiguous. Germline values: CDR1 SGHRS, CDR2 YFSETQ. This CDR3 region has 15 residues. Trimming took off 4 bases at V and 2 bases at J, with 14 bases between the two ends. CDR3 region: CASSHTSPVTDTQYF. CDR3 DNA: TGCGCCAGCAGCCACACCTCGCCCGTCACAGATACGCAGTATTTT.

This rearrangement joins TRBV7-8 to TRBJ2-5; 9 nucleotides agree with TRBD2. The ends lost 4 bases at V and 1 base at J; junction bases unmatched: 4. CDR1 and CDR2 (germline): SGHVS, FQNEAQ. The CDR3 has 15 amino acids. CDR3 loop: CASSSTAGGQETQYF. CDR3 DNA sequence: TGTGCCAGCAGCTCCACAGCGGGGGGCCAAGAGACCCAGTACTTC.

The chain joins TRBV4-1 to TRBJ2-7; 7 positions match TRBD2. Trimming cost V 5 bases and J 5 bases; bases outside gene matches: 18. Germline CDR1 and CDR2: MGHRA and YSYEKL. The CDR3 has 17 residues. This chain's CDR3 is CASSYATTSARIHEQYF. The CDR3 bases are TGCGCCAGCAGCTACGCAACAACTAGCGCCAGAATCCACGAGCAGTACTTC.

V and J are TRBV5-4 and TRBJ2-2, with 12 bases lining up with TRBD2. The CDR3 has 18 amino acids. The V gene end was trimmed by 3 bases and the J gene end by 2 bases; junction bases not matched to a gene: 8. CDR1 is SGHNT, CDR2 YYREEE, per germline (reference sequence). Here the CDR3 reads CASSSLALAGGNTGELFF. The CDR3 nucleotides read TGTGCCAGCAGCTCCCTGGCACTAGCGGGAGGAAACACCGGGGAGCTGTTTTTT.

The chain uses TRBV5-1 and TRBJ1-1; the D gene is possibly TRBD1 (6 bases). This CDR3 has 13 amino acids. Trimming stripped 5 bases from V and 1 base from J, with 9 bases between. Germline lookup yields CDR1 SGHRS and CDR2 YFSETQ. The CDR3 here is CASSYRENTEAFF. CDR3 DNA: TGCGCCAGCAGTTACAGGGAGAACACTGAAGCTTTCTTT.

J is TRBJ2-6 and V is TRBV4-2; 13 bases are shared with TRBD2. J gave up 1 base and V 1 base, and 4 bases lay outside the gene matches. Germline loops: CDR1 LGHNA, CDR2 YNFKEQ. The CDR3 extends over 19 amino acids. The CDR3 DNA reads as TGTGCCAGCAGCCAAGGGGGACTAGCGGGACCTTCTGGGGCCAACGTCCTGACTTTC. Protein: CASSQGGLAGPSGANVLTF.

This clone has only one observation. The rearrangement links TRBV6-5 to TRBJ2-7; 8 bases align to TRBD1. The CDR3 loop spans 13 amino acids. V was clipped by 4 bases and J by 3 bases; unmatched bases: 2. From germline, CDR1 is MNHEY and CDR2 SVGAGI. The CDR3, as DNA: TGTGCCAGCAGTTGGGACAGGAGCTACGAGCAGTACTTC. Its translation is CASSWDRSYEQYF.

CDR3 sequence: CASSFRGRTDTQYF. The CDR3 nucleotides are TGTGCCAGCAGCTTCAGGGGCCGCACAGATACGCAGTATTTT. V and J are TRBV6-5 and TRBJ2-3; possible D gene TRBD1, 6 bases. Germline V lookup: CDR1 MNHEY, CDR2 SVGAGI. The CDR3 totals 14 residues. Trimming pared 6 bases from V and 1 base from J, leaving 11 bases between.

The chain couples TRBV30 to TRBJ2-2; TRBD1 matches at 8 bases. This CDR3 is built from 14 residues. Germline CDR1 is GTSNPN and CDR2 is SVGIG (reference sequence). Unmatched junction bases numbered 2, after V lost 1 base and J lost 4 bases. CDR3 loop: CAWSDGQGTGELFF. CDR3 nucleotides: TGTGCCTGGAGTGACGGACAGGGCACCGGGGAGCTGTTTTTT.

V gene TRBV30 combines with J gene TRBJ1-6; D not certain. The germline gives CDR1 GTSNPN, CDR2 SVGIG (reference sequence). V was trimmed by 3 bases and J by 10 bases, leaving 13 bases between them. The CDR3 spans 13 residues. CDR3 amino acids: CAWRGGPGSPLHF. The CDR3 DNA is TGTGCCTGGAGGGGAGGGCCAGGCTCACCCCTCCACTTT.